The clone carrying this T cell receptor beta chain turned up a few times. Germline V CDR1 and CDR2: MNHNS, SASEGT. The CDR3 has 13 residues. J lost 8 bases, V lost 11 bases, and 13 bases had no gene match. This specimen belongs to a study of T cells after yellow fever vaccination. TCRdb independently ran MiXCR on the 5' RACE reads; one entry per CDR3 protein. The sample includes around 350,000 distinct CDR3 sequences, under 14% of them seen just once. The sequence derives from a man aged 18 to 29 who received the YFV17D yellow fever vaccine. Sample: PBMCs, taken on the day of the first yellow fever vaccination. V and J are TRBV6-1 and TRBJ1-2; 8 bases are shared with TRBD1. The CDR3 nucleotides read TGTGCCGTACTTGCCGGGACAGGAGGGGGCTACACCTTC. Translating it yields CAVLAGTGGGYTF.